Listed here is a single TCR beta chain. The antigen remains unidentified. This entry belongs to a study of tumor and adjacent non-tumor tissue in lung cancer. At the level of the study: About 4.17 million productive TCRbeta reads were obtained per sample on average. Overall study results and limits: In normal lung, the top 100 clones were significantly more dominant than in tumor. Higher tumor TCR diversity was associated with shorter survival.

A modified ARM-PCR protocol with three rounds of nested PCR amplified TCRbeta. Each CDR3 protein is one row after TCRdb ran MiXCR on the multiplex PCR reads. The sample holds about 80,000 distinct CDR3 sequences, approximately 80% seen once. The template was RNA from unsorted bulk tissue. This non-tumor lung sample came from over 3 cm beyond the tumor edge. Chemotherapy-naive patients with new lung cancer underwent thoracic surgery in China, August–late 2014. CDR3 length: 14 amino acids. The V and J ends lost 8 bases and 7 bases, in that order; junction bases with no gene match: 7. Germline CDR1 SGHAT, CDR2 FQDESV (reference sequence).

The TCR sequence derives from a man between 60 and 75 years old with non-small cell lung cancer. J is TRBJ2-1 and V is TRBV11-1; 11 nucleotides line up with TRBD2. The sample consisted of distant non-tumor lung tissue. The CDR3 loop is CASSPSGGMNEQFF. CDR3 sequence (DNA): TGTGCCAGCTCCCCTAGCGGGGGGATGAATGAGCAGTTCTTC.